The entry that follows covers one TCR beta chain sequence. The antigen remains undetermined. From germline, CDR1 is MNHEY and CDR2 SMNVEV (reference sequence). This CDR3 is 14 amino acids long. Trimming shortened V by 2 bases and J by 2 bases, and 10 bases separated the two germline ends. TCRdb reprocessed the reads via MiXCR and lists one record per CDR3 protein. The table includes around 210,000 distinct CDR3 sequences, under 8.5% detected once. These data come from a study of T cell repertoires in cytomegalovirus infection. In the study overall: CMV infection plus the matching HLA type was flagged by public TCR beta signatures.

Study outcomes and limitations: Predominance within the ex vivo response was attributable to HLA-C-restricted CMV-specific TCR beta clonotypes. The study identified carriers of CMV plus the relevant HLA from cumulative public TCR beta family frequency.

The sample was PBMCs. V usage is TRBV27 and J usage is TRBJ2-7; no reliable D call. The clonotype comes from a human donor in good health (CMV status not recorded). Some clones in this sample may be carry-over from other donors' samples. The CDR3 region is CASSLALGPYEQYF. The CDR3 DNA reads TGTGCCAGCAGTTTAGCTCTGGGCCCCTACGAGCAGTACTTC.